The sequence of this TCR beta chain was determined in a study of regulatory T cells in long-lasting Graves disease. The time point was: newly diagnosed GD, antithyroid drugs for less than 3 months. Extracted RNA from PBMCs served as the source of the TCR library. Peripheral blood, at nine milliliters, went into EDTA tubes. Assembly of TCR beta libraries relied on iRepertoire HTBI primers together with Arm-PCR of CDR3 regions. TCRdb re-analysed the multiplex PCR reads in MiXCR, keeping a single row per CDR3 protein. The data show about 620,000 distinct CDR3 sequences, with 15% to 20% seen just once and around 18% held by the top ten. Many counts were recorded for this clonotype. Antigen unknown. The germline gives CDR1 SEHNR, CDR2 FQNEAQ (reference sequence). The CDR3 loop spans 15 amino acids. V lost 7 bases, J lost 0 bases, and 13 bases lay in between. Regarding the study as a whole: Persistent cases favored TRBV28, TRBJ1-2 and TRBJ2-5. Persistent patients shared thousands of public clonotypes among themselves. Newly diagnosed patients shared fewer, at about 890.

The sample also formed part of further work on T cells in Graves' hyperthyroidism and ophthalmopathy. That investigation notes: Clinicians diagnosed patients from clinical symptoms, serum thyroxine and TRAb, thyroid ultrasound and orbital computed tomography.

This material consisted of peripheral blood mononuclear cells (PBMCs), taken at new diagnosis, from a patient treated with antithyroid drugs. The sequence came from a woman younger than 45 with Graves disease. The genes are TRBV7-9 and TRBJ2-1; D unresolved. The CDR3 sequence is CASKAMAVSYNEQFF. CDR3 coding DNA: TGTGCCAGCAAGGCTATGGCGGTCTCCTACAATGAGCAGTTCTTC.